Here is one T cell receptor beta chain with its context. The target antigen is unknown. There are 15 residues in the CDR3. Germline values: CDR1 LNHDA, CDR2 SQIVND (reference sequence). Trimming left V 3 bases short and J 5 bases short, with 16 bases between. This specimen comes from a study of cytomegalovirus exposure and HLA in healthy donors. Study-wide results and caveats: The productive fraction for most TCR beta V segments was about 90% or about 30% in an earlier analysis. The study labeled under 200 TCR beta chains cytomegalovirus-associated. Relative to the approximately 680-donor mean, N-insertions were reportedly fewer in an Asian-associated ancestry cluster in a later analysis. Sequencing artifact likely explains a cluster of highly shared sequence variants.

Amplification used 60 Vbeta primers and 13 Jbeta primers. Assay used: immunoSEQ multiplex PCR; TCRdb lists only in-frame clones, some missing. The repertoire shows some 67,000 clones; the top ten hold roughly 1.7%. The receptor was derived from a woman in her twenties or thirties in good health and CMV-seronegative. The chain links TRBV19 to TRBJ1-1; TRBD1 is a possible D gene (6 bases). The sequencing input was PBMCs. The CDR3 protein is CASSIRSGQGTEAFF. CDR3 coding DNA: TGTGCCAGTAGTATCAGATCCGGGCAGGGGACTGAAGCTTTCTTT.